The present T cell receptor beta chain was sequenced within a study of cytomegalovirus exposure and HLA in healthy donors. Study results and caveats: Other equally common chains were less clonally expanded than HLA-associated TCR beta chains, a later analysis showed. An ancestry cluster, one associated with Asian ancestry, reportedly showed fewer N-insertions than the approximately 660-donor mean in a later analysis.

All the people who gave samples were healthy bone marrow donors. Donors were ostensibly healthy at sampling, although undocumented immune exposures were probable. Note on this clone: What it recognizes is unknown.

Primers for the PCR totalled 60 Vbeta and 13 Jbeta. Data came from immunoSEQ multiplex PCR; TCRdb stores just in-frame clones and leaves some out. This table has roughly 140,000 clones, approximately 80% appearing once. J was trimmed by 7 bases and V by 0 bases; bases with no gene match: 5. Germline CDR1 and CDR2: MNHEY and SVGAGI. The CDR3 is 15 residues long. The chain links TRBV6-5 to TRBJ2-1; 8 nucleotides agree with TRBD1. The specimen sequenced was PBMCs. This clonotype originated in a woman aged 45 to 65 in good health and CMV-seronegative. CDR3 bases: TGTGCCAGCAGTTACTCGAACCAGGGGGCGAATGAGCAGTTCTTC. It specifies CASSYSNQGANEQFF.